The entry below gives a single T cell receptor (beta chain) sequence along with its context. The data derive from a study of blood T cell repertoires in COVID-19. Germline V CDR1 and CDR2: SGHTA, FQGNSA. The CDR3 has 12 residues. V gave up 5 bases and J gave up 10 bases; unmatched junction bases: 7. Method: immunoSEQ multiplex PCR; TCRdb's copy keeps in-frame clones and lacks some. Among 200,000 or so clones, 86% were seen once, and the ten largest hold less than 4.5%. The receptor comes from a woman aged 40 to 50 with acute COVID-19. V and J are TRBV7-2 and TRBJ1-1, with TRBD1 matching 7 bases. The sample was PBMCs or T cells enriched from blood (not recorded which). CDR3 nucleotide sequence: TGTGCCAGCAGCAGAACAGGGGCCGCAGCTTTCTTT. Encoded protein: CASSRTGAAAFF.